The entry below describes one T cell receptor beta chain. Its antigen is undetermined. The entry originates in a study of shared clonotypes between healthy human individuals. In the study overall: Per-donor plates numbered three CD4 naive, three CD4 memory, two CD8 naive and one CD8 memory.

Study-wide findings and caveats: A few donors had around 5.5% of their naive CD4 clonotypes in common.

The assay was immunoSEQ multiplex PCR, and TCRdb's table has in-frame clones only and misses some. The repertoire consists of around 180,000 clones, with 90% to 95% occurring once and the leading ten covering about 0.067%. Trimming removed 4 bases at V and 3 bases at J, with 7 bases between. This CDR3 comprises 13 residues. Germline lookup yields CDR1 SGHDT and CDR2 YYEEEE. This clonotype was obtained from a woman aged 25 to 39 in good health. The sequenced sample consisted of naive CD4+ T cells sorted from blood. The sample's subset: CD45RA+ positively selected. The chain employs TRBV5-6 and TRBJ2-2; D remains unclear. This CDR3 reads CASSHLYTGELFF. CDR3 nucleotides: TGTGCCAGCAGCCACCTGTACACCGGGGAGCTGTTTTTT.